This T cell receptor (beta chain) comes out of a study of blood T cell repertoires in COVID-19. At the level of the study: COVID-19 samples from acute and convalescent phases originated in the United States, Italy and Spain. Nucleic acid was either cDNA or gDNA, and it came from T cells, B-cell-depleted T cells, or PBMCs.

The authors' processing: Amplification from reference gene primers served as the basis for estimated nucleated cell counts. The data were produced by immunoSEQ multiplex PCR, yet TCRdb's version contains in-frame clones alone and is incomplete. From that table come the V and J calls and clone size; the DNA was used to work out D and trimming. This repertoire shows 250,000 to 300,000 clones, around 89% found once; its top ten account for about 4.6%. CDR1 and CDR2 (germline): SNHLY, FYNNEI. V lost 10 bases and J lost 8; bases outside the gene matches: 10. This CDR3 is built from 14 residues. The sequence derives from a man in his forties with acute or convalescent COVID-19. The sample taken for sequencing was peripheral blood. The genes are TRBV2 and TRBJ1-4; 10 bases fit TRBD1. CDR3 coding DNA: TGTGCCACCAAGCCCGGGACAGGGGACGAAAAACTGTTTTTT. This codes for CATKPGTGDEKLFF.